This passage covers 14 T cell receptor beta chains from one sample sequenced in a study of patients and donors after allogeneic stem cell transplantation. MiXCR, applied by TCRdb to the RT-PCR reads, yields one record per CDR3 protein. The sample holds 100,000 to 120,000 distinct CDR3 sequences, approximately 35% seen once. The sample taken for sequencing was blood, either unsorted or a sorted T cell fraction (not recorded which). All receptors derive from a human donor who was either an allogeneic HSCT recipient or a stem cell or donor lymphocyte infusion donor (not recorded which). It is not recorded whose cells these are; they may come from a transplant donor.

This chain uses TRBV6-5 with TRBJ1-1; possibly TRBD1 for D (5 bases). Germline V gene lookup returns CDR1 MNHEY and CDR2 SVGAGI. This CDR3 comprises 14 residues. Deletions cut 6 bases from V and 0 bases from J, with 11 bases between. The CDR3, as DNA: TGTGCCAGCAGCCGGGGACGCCTGAACACTGAAGCTTTCTTT. This translates into CASSRGRLNTEAFF.

V and J are TRBV7-6 and TRBJ2-3; 11 positions agree with TRBD2. CDR3 length equals 13 residues. Germline V gene sequence: CDR1 SGHVS, CDR2 FNYEAQ. V trimming: 5 bases; J trimming: 14 bases; junction bases outside the gene matches: 9. As DNA, the CDR3 is TGTGCCAGCAGCGCCGATAGCGGGAGGGCATGGTATTTT. Amino acids: CASSADSGRAWYF.

This clonotype was observed a handful of times. The V gene is TRBV27, the J gene TRBJ2-5, with D perhaps matching TRBD1 (6 bases). CDR1 and CDR2 from the germline V gene are MNHEY and SMNVEV (reference sequence). The CDR3 spans 13 residues. Trimming cost V 7 bases and J 3 bases, with 12 bases left between them. The CDR3: CASKQGWKETQYF. In DNA form, the CDR3 reads TGTGCCAGCAAGCAGGGGTGGAAAGAGACCCAGTACTTC.

This clonotype was counted ten times or more. J is TRBJ1-2 and V is TRBV24-1, with a tentative D call TRBD1 (6 bases). V lost 4 bases to trimming and J lost 6 bases, with 8 bases between them. This CDR3 region has 12 residues. Germline CDR1 reads KGHDR; CDR2 reads SFDVKD. The DNA for the CDR3 is TGTGCCACCAGTGAGTCAGGGGATGGCTACACCTTC. It codes for CATSESGDGYTF.

The V gene is TRBV5-1, the J gene TRBJ2-1, with D hard to call. From germline, CDR1 is SGHRS and CDR2 YFSETQ. This CDR3 contains 15 residues. V was shortened by 4 bases and J by 9 bases, with 20 bases between the two germline ends. CDR3 residues: CASSPGPLRPFEQFF. The CDR3 nucleotides read TGCGCCAGCAGCCCCGGGCCCCTGAGACCTTTTGAGCAGTTCTTC.

This chain joins TRBV5-5 and TRBJ1-5; TRBD1 might be the D (5 bases). Trimming removed 0 bases from V and 2 bases from J, with 15 bases in between. This CDR3 contains 17 residues. CDR1 is SGHKS, CDR2 YYEKEE, per germline (reference sequence). The CDR3 loop reads CASSLVLAGGGNQPQHF. The CDR3 DNA sequence: TGTGCCAGCAGCTTGGTCCTTGCTGGGGGGGGCAATCAGCCCCAGCATTTT.

V gene TRBV20-1 combines with J gene TRBJ2-1, with no clear D. The CDR3 length is 11 residues. Germline CDR1 DFQATT, CDR2 SNEGSKA (reference sequence). Trimming took off 5 bases at V and 7 bases at J, with 9 bases between the two ends. The CDR3 protein is CSAGFSNEQFF. In nucleotides, the CDR3 is TGCAGTGCTGGGTTTAGTAATGAGCAGTTCTTC.

This clonotype has a handful of counts. The rearrangement uses TRBV3-1 and TRBJ2-5; 9 positions agree with TRBD2. In germline, CDR1 is LGHDT, CDR2 YNNKEL (reference sequence). Trimming cost V 3 bases and J 2 bases; bases outside gene matches: 4. The CDR3 runs to 15 residues. The CDR3 region is CASSHGGRVQETQYF. CDR3 nucleotide sequence: TGTGCCAGCAGCCATGGCGGGAGGGTACAAGAGACCCAGTACTTC.

In this sample, this clonotype turned up a few times. This sequence joins TRBV12-3 or TRBV12-4 and TRBJ1-6; TRBD1 aligns across 7 bases. The CDR3 consists of 13 residues. V lost 5 bases and J lost 15; bases outside the gene matches: 10. CDR3 coding DNA: TGTGCCAGCAGTCCCAGACAGGGATCTCGCCTCCACTTT. This sequence encodes CASSPRQGSRLHF.

The rearrangement joins TRBV5-6 to TRBJ1-2; D gene ambiguous. CDR1 and CDR2 from the germline V gene are SGHDT and YYEEEE. The CDR3 consists of 15 residues. The V end lost 4 bases, the J end lost 4 bases, and 17 bases lay between the germline ends. The CDR3 loop reads CASSLPRFEGYGYTF. In DNA form, the CDR3 reads TGTGCCAGCAGCCTGCCCAGGTTTGAGGGCTATGGCTACACCTTC.

V and J are TRBV20-1 and TRBJ2-3; the D gene is possibly TRBD1 (5 bases). Trimming took off 4 bases at V and 4 bases at J, with 12 bases between the two ends. The germline gives CDR1 DFQATT, CDR2 SNEGSKA (reference sequence). This CDR3 contains 13 residues. In DNA, the CDR3 is TGCAGTGCTACCGGCAGGGTGGCAGATACGCAGTATTTT. It specifies CSATGRVADTQYF.

The V call is TRBV5-1, the J call TRBJ2-1, with D possibly matching TRBD1 (6 bases). CDR1 and CDR2 from the germline V gene are SGHRS and YFSETQ. Trimming shortened V by 3 bases and J by 4 bases, and 11 bases separated the two germline ends. The CDR3 covers 14 residues. The CDR3 sequence is CASSSGHTYNEQFF. As DNA, the CDR3 is TGCGCCAGCAGCTCGGGACACACATACAATGAGCAGTTCTTC.

This chain uses TRBV28 with TRBJ1-5, with D uncertain. V lost 3 bases to trimming and J lost 2 bases, with 11 bases between them. The CDR3 sequence is 15 residues long. Germline assignment: CDR1 MDHEN and CDR2 SYDVKM. CDR3 residues: CASSLVGPGNQPQHF. The CDR3 nucleotides read TGTGCCAGCAGTTTGGTCGGCCCAGGCAATCAGCCCCAGCATTTT. The whole variable domain, filled in from reference TRBV28 and TRBJ1-5, reads DVKVTQSSRYLVKRTGEKVFLECVQDMDHENMFWYRQDPGLGLRLIYFSYDVKMKEKGDIPEGYSVSREKKERFSLILESASTNQTSMYLCASSLVGPGNQPQHFGDGTRLSIL.

This clonotype was seen more than once but under ten times. The chain uses TRBV24-1 and TRBJ1-5; D uncertain. The CDR3 is 14 residues long. Trimming cost V 5 bases and J 2 bases, with 9 bases left between them. Germline V gene lookup returns CDR1 KGHDR and CDR2 SFDVKD. The CDR3 sequence: CATSGHGGNQPQHF. The CDR3 region has the DNA TGTGCCACCAGTGGACACGGTGGCAATCAGCCCCAGCATTTT.